A single sample is the source of the 2 T cell receptor beta chains below, sequenced in a study of blood T cell repertoires in COVID-19. Data came from immunoSEQ multiplex PCR; TCRdb stores just in-frame clones and leaves some out. Found here are 140,000 to 150,000 clones, approximately 91% of them singletons; the top ten hold 2.3%. Sequencing input: peripheral blood. These receptors were obtained from a human donor in a cohort sampled during active COVID-19.

This chain links TRBV5-6 with TRBJ1-2; D gene uncertain. Germline values: CDR1 SGHDT, CDR2 YYEEEE. Deletions cut 0 bases from V and 5 bases from J, with 17 bases between. There are 16 residues in the CDR3. The CDR3 loop reads CASSLALSSGSYGYTF. In DNA form, the CDR3 reads TGTGCCAGCAGCTTGGCCCTTTCTTCGGGTAGTTATGGCTACACCTTC.

CDR3 protein: CASSGTTGRNYGYTF. The CDR3 nucleotides are TGTGCCAGCAGCGGAACGACAGGGCGTAACTATGGCTACACCTTC. This sequence joins TRBV9 and TRBJ1-2; 7 nucleotides match TRBD1. CDR3 length equals 15 residues. From germline, CDR1 is SGDLS and CDR2 YYNGEE. The V segment lost 3 bases and the J segment 1 base; nucleotides outside the gene matches: 6.